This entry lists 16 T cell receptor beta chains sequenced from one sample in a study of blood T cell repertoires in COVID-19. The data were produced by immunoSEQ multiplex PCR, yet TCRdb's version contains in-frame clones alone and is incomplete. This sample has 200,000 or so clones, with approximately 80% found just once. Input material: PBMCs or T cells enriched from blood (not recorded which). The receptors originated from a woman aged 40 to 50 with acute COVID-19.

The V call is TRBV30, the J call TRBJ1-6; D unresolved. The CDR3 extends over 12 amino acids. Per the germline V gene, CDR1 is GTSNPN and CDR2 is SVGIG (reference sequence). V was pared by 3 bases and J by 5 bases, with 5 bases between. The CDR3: CAWSRDNSPLHF. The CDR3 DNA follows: TGTGCCTGGAGCCGGGATAATTCACCCCTCCACTTT.

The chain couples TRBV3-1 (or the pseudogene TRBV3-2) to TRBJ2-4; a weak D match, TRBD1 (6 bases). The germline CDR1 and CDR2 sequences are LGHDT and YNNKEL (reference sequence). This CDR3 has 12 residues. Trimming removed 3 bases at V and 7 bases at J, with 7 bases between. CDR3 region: CASSQGANIQYF. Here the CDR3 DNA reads TGTGCCAGCAGCCAGGGGGCGAACATTCAGTACTTC.

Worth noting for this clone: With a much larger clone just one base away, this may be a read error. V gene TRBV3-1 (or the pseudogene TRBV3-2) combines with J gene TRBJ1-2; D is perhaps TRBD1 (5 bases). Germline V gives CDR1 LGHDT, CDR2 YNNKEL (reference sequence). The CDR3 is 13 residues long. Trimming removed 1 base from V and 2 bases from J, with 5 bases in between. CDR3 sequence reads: CASSQGQNYGYTF. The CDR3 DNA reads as TGTGCCAGCAGCCAAGGACAGAACTATGGCTACACCTTC.

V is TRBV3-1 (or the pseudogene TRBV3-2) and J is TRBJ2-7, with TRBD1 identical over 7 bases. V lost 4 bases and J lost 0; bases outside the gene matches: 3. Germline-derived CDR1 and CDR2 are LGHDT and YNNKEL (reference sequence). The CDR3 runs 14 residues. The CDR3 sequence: CASSPGTASYEQYF. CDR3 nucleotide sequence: TGTGCCAGCAGCCCCGGGACAGCCTCCTACGAGCAGTACTTC.

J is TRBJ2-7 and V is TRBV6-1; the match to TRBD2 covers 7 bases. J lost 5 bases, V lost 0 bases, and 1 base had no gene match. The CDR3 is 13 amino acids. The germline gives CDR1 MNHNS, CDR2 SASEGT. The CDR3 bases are TGTGCCAGCAGTGAAGCGGGGGGGGACGAGCAGTACTTC. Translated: CASSEAGGDEQYF.

CDR3 DNA sequence: TGTGCCAGTAGCGGGGGCCATAGCACAGATACGCAGTATTTT. It yields the protein CASSGGHSTDTQYF. The rearrangement links TRBV6-2 or TRBV6-3 to TRBJ2-3, with 9 nucleotides matching TRBD2. The germline V gene has CDR1 MNHEY and CDR2 SVGEGT. The CDR3 runs to 14 residues. The J segment lost 0 bases and the V segment lost 9 bases, leaving 4 bases of the junction unmatched.

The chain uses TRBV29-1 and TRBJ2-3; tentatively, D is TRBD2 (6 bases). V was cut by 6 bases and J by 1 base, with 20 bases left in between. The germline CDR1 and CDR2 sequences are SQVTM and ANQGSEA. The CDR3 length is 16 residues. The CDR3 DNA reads TGCAGCGTCCTGTCCCTTAAAACGGGGGGCACAGATACGCAGTATTTT. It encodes CSVLSLKTGGTDTQYF.

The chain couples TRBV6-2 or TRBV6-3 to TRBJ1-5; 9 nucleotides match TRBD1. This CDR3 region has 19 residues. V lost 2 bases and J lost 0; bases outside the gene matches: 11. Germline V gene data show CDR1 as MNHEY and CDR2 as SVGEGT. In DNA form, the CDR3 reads TGTGCCAGCAGTTACGAGGCCGGGACAGGGCTTTATAGCAATCAGCCCCAGCATTTT. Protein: CASSYEAGTGLYSNQPQHF.

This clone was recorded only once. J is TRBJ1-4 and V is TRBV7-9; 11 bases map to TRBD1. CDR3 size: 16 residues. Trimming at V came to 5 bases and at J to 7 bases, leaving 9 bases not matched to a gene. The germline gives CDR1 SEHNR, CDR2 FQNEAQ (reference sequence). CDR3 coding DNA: TGTGCCAGCAGCGCCGGGACAGGGGGATTAATTGAAAAACTGTTTTTT. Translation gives CASSAGTGGLIEKLFF.

CDR3: CASSMGQNSNQPQHF. CDR3 coding DNA: TGTGCCAGCAGCATGGGACAGAATAGCAATCAGCCCCAGCATTTT. The chain employs TRBV7-2 and TRBJ1-5, with 7 nucleotides matching TRBD1. The CDR3 runs to 15 residues. The germline V gene encodes CDR1 SGHTA and CDR2 FQGNSA. J was trimmed by 0 bases and V by 5 bases; bases with no gene match: 4.

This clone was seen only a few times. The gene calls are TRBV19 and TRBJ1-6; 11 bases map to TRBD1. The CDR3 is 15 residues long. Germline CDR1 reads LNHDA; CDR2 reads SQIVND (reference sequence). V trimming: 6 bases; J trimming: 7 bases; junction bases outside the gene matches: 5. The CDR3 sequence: CASRDRDRGNSPLHF. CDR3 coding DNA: TGTGCCAGTAGAGACAGGGACAGGGGGAATTCACCCCTCCACTTT. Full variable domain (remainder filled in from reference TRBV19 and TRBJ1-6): DGGITQSPKYLFRKEGQNVTLSCEQNLNHDAMYWYRQDPGQGLRLIYYSQIVNDFQKGDIAEGYSVSREKKESFPLTVTSAQKNPTAFYLCASRDRDRGNSPLHFGNGTRLTVT.

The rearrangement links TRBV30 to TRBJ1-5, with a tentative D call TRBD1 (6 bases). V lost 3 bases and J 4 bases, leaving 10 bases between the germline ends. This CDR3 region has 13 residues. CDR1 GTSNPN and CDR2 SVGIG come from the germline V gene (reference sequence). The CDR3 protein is CAWSTRGNQPQHF. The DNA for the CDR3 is TGTGCCTGGAGCACGAGGGGGAATCAGCCCCAGCATTTT.

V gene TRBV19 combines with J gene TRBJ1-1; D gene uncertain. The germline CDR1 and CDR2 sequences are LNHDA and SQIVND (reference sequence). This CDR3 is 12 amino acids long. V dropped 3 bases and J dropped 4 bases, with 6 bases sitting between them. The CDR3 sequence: CASSIGATEAFF. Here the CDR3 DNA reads TGTGCCAGTAGTATCGGTGCCACTGAAGCTTTCTTT.

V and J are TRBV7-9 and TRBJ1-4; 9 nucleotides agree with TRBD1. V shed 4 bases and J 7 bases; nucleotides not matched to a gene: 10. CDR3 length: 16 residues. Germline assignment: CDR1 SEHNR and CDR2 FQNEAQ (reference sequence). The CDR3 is CASSSDRGWFGEKLFF. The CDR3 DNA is TGTGCCAGCAGCTCTGACAGGGGGTGGTTTGGTGAAAAACTGTTTTTT.

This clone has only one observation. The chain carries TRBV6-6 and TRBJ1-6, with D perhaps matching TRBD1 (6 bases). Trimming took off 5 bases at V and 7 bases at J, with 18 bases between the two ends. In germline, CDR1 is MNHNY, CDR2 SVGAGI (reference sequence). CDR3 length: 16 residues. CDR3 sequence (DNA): TGTGCCAGCAGTCGAACATGGACGAGGGGGAATTCACCCCTCCACTTT. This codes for CASSRTWTRGNSPLHF.

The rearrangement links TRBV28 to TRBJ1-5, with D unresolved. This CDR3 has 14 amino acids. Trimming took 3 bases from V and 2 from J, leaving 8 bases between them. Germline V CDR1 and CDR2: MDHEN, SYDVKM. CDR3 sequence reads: CASSFRQGNQPQHF. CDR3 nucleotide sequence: TGTGCCAGCAGTTTTCGGCAGGGCAATCAGCCCCAGCATTTT.